This TCR beta chain emerged from a study of human T cells and chemical hapten exposure. This sample's time point: patch test 1, 2 weeks after DPC sensitization. The treatment denotes: therapeutic diphenylcyclopropenone sensitization with weekly scalp DPC. Blood was collected ahead of every patch test applied. In germline, CDR1 is SGHDT, CDR2 YYEEEE. This CDR3 has 14 residues. Trimming removed 0 bases from V and 2 bases from J, with 3 bases in between. Individual cDNA molecules received unique molecular identifiers in the library. TCRdb called the RACE reads again in MiXCR, with one record for every CDR3 protein. The sample lists 180,000 or so distinct CDR3 sequences, more than 14% occurring once. Notes on this clonotype: What it binds is not known.

Study results and limitations: TCRs above 1 in 1000 frequency did not change with DPC sensitization. While controls formed fewer of them, expanded TCRs formed significantly more large CDR3 similarity clusters.

The clonotype originates from a woman younger than 45 with alopecia areata. Some clones in this sample may be carry-over from other donors' samples. The chain combines TRBV5-6 with TRBJ2-6; D is unresolved. The specimen was whole blood, collected in connection with sensitization to the hapten diphenylcyclopropenone (DPC). DNA of the CDR3: TGTGCCAGCAGCTTGGTAGCTGGGGCCAACGTCCTGACTTTC. Protein: CASSLVAGANVLTF. Full variable domain (outside the CDR3, taken from reference TRBV5-6 and TRBJ2-6): DAGVTQSPTHLIKTRGQQVTLRCSPKSGHDTVSWYQQALGQGPQFIFQYYEEEERQRGNFPDRFSGHQFPNYSSELNVNALLLGDSALYLCASSLVAGANVLTFGAGSRLTVL.